This T cell receptor beta chain appears in the sequencing data of a study of T cell changes during pregnancy in multiple sclerosis. Libraries were prepared by immunoSEQ multiplex PCR; TCRdb keeps only in-frame clonotypes and omits some of them. Found here are about 44,000 clones, around nine tenths of them singletons; the top ten hold 0.65% to 0.9%. V lost 5 bases to trimming and J lost 6 bases; unmatched junction nucleotides: 6. CDR1 LGHNT and CDR2 FRNRAP come from the germline V gene. CDR3 size: 13 residues. This receptor was obtained from a female donor with multiple sclerosis, enrolled in a pregnancy study. The input for sequencing was CD4+ T cells from peripheral blood mononuclear cells, taken before pregnancy. The V call is TRBV12-5, the J call TRBJ1-1; the match to TRBD1 covers 7 bases. The CDR3 loop reads CASGISTGSEAFF. CDR3 coding DNA: TGTGCTAGTGGTATATCGACAGGGTCTGAAGCTTTCTTT.